Below, 13 T cell receptor beta chains from the same sample are listed, as sequenced in a study of shared clonotypes between healthy human individuals. Profiled with immunoSEQ multiplex PCR; TCRdb holds only in-frame clones, not every one. The data show some 470,000 clones, 76% seen once. Sequenced sample: PBMCs. These receptors were taken from a woman in her 40s in good health. Some clones in this sample may be carry-over from other donors' samples.

This clone came up a few times. This chain uses TRBV14 with TRBJ2-1; TRBD2 matches at 9 bases. The CDR3 consists of 13 residues. CDR1 and CDR2 (germline): SGHDN, FVKESK. V shed 3 bases, J shed 13 bases, and the junction held 7 bases outside the gene matches. DNA of the CDR3: TGTGCCAGCAGCCAGGAAAGCGGGAGGAAACAGTTCTTC. This encodes CASSQESGRKQFF.

The chain carries TRBV29-1 and TRBJ1-2, with TRBD1 matching over 9 bases. The CDR3 is 16 residues long. Germline V CDR1 and CDR2: SQVTM, ANQGSEA. The junction had 13 bases not matched to a gene; V was cut back by 0 bases and J by 8 bases. CDR3 in DNA: TGCAGCGTTGAAGATGGGGGACAGGGTTTACGTTTGGGCTACACCTTC. This translates into CSVEDGGQGLRLGYTF.

The chain couples TRBV9 to TRBJ2-1, with 11 nucleotides matching TRBD1. The germline gives CDR1 SGDLS, CDR2 YYNGEE. The CDR3 is 15 amino acids. The trim removed 4 bases at V and 2 bases at J, leaving 2 bases unmatched. The chain's CDR3 is CASSPGQGAYNEQFF. DNA of the CDR3: TGTGCCAGCAGCCCGGGACAGGGGGCCTACAATGAGCAGTTCTTC.

This sequence joins TRBV7-9 and TRBJ2-3; TRBD2 aligns across 11 bases. After removal of 5 bases from V and 2 bases from J, the junction contained 6 bases not matched to a gene. The CDR3 runs 16 residues. The germline CDR1 and CDR2 sequences are SEHNR and FQNEAQ (reference sequence). CDR3 sequence reads: CASSPGLAGITDTQYF. The CDR3 DNA reads TGTGCCAGCAGCCCCGGACTAGCGGGTATCACAGATACGCAGTATTTT.

The CDR3 loop reads CASSQRESYEQYF. The CDR3, as DNA: TGTGCCAGCAGTCAGCGGGAGTCCTACGAGCAGTACTTC. The V call is TRBV6-1, the J call TRBJ2-7, with 8 bases fitting TRBD2. Germline CDR1 and CDR2: MNHNS and SASEGT. J gave up 1 base and V 5 bases, and 1 base lay outside the gene matches. The CDR3 runs to 13 residues.

J is TRBJ2-3 and V is TRBV5-1, with a tentative D call TRBD2 (5 bases). The CDR3 is 16 amino acids. The germline gives CDR1 SGHRS, CDR2 YFSETQ. Trimming removed 4 bases from V and 4 bases from J, with 19 bases in between. As DNA, the CDR3 is TGCGCCAGCAGCCTCTTAGGGTCTCGGGGAGCAGATACGCAGTATTTT. It specifies CASSLLGSRGADTQYF.

The rearrangement joins TRBV19 to TRBJ1-1; D is ambiguous. Per the germline V gene, CDR1 is LNHDA and CDR2 is SQIVND (reference sequence). The CDR3 spans 15 residues. Trimming pared 4 bases from V and 0 bases from J, leaving 12 bases between. CDR3 coding DNA: TGTGCCAGTAGTAGTCCAGGACTAGTGAACACTGAAGCTTTCTTT. Its translation: CASSSPGLVNTEAFF.

The genes are TRBV2 and TRBJ1-2; 8 bases match TRBD1. With 4 bases clipped from V and 4 bases from J, the junction kept 2 bases outside the gene matches. The CDR3 is made up of 13 amino acids. Germline V lookup: CDR1 SNHLY, CDR2 FYNNEI. The CDR3 loop reads CASSGTGSYGYTF. CDR3 DNA sequence: TGTGCCAGCAGTGGGACAGGGTCCTATGGCTACACCTTC.

The chain is built from TRBV5-4 and TRBJ2-4; 9 bases agree with TRBD1. J was trimmed by 5 bases and V by 0 bases; bases with no gene match: 3. Germline V gene sequence: CDR1 SGHNT, CDR2 YYREEE (reference sequence). The CDR3 contains 15 residues. The CDR3 DNA sequence: TGTGCCAGCAGCTTGGAGGGACAGGGTGAAAACATTCAGTACTTC. Translating it yields CASSLEGQGENIQYF.

This rearrangement joins TRBV27 to TRBJ2-7; tentatively, D is TRBD2 (6 bases). Germline CDR1 MNHEY, CDR2 SMNVEV (reference sequence). V was trimmed by 6 bases and J by 4 bases, leaving 16 bases between them. This CDR3 contains 14 residues. The CDR3 spells CASRTLREGYEQYF. CDR3 in DNA: TGTGCCAGCAGGACGTTGCGGGAAGGGTACGAGCAGTACTTC.

The genes are TRBV29-1 and TRBJ1-3; maybe TRBD1 (6 bases). Trimming took off 4 bases at V and 0 bases at J, with 7 bases between the two ends. The CDR3 loop spans 13 amino acids. Germline V lookup: CDR1 SQVTM, CDR2 ANQGSEA. The CDR3 spells CSVARGSGNTIYF. Written as DNA, the CDR3 is TGCAGCGTTGCCAGGGGCTCTGGAAACACCATATATTTT.

The gene calls are TRBV19 and TRBJ1-2; possible D gene TRBD1, 5 bases. Trimming removed 2 bases at V and 0 bases at J, with 13 bases between. CDR1 is LNHDA, CDR2 SQIVND, per germline (reference sequence). The CDR3 covers 16 residues. CDR3 loop: CASSIRGQGANYGYTF. Here the CDR3 DNA reads TGTGCCAGTAGTATAAGGGGCCAGGGAGCTAACTATGGCTACACCTTC.

The chain links TRBV27 to TRBJ2-3; 7 bases fit TRBD1. V shed 6 bases and J 6 bases; nucleotides not matched to a gene: 3. Per the germline V gene, CDR1 is MNHEY and CDR2 is SMNVEV (reference sequence). The CDR3 totals 12 residues. In DNA form, the CDR3 reads TGTGCCAGCAGACAGGGGCGGGATACGCAGTATTTT. Translating it yields CASRQGRDTQYF.